A selection of T cell receptor beta chains follows, all from one sample in a study of T cells in Graves' hyperthyroidism and ophthalmopathy. MiXCR, run by TCRdb on the multiplex PCR reads, gives a single entry per CDR3 protein. The table records under 350,000 distinct CDR3 sequences, about 20% of them present only once. The sample was blood. Source of these receptors: a woman aged 45-65 years with Graves' hyperthyroidism. Each CDR3 is given with its conserved first and last residue. A D gene is named only where the DNA matches it firmly. Where a row states a size, it is once, few, many or the class of an expanded clone; other rows omit it.

>TRBV28|TRBJ1-5|many|NA
CASRTGTHSNQPQHF
TGTGCCAGCAGAACCGGGACGCACTCCAATCAGCCCCAGCATTTT
>TRBV20-1|TRBJ2-1|few|NA
CSARDVGPIEQFF
TGCAGTGCTAGAGATGTCGGGCCCATCGAGCAGTTCTTC
>TRBV28|TRBJ2-1|many|TRBD2
CASSQRGGWNNEQFF
TGTGCCAGCAGCCAGCGCGGGGGTTGGAACAATGAGCAGTTCTTC
>TRBV6-2/TRBV6-3|TRBJ2-1|few|TRBD2
CATSGLAENEQFF
TGTGCCACCTCAGGACTAGCGGAAAATGAGCAGTTCTTC
>TRBV28|TRBJ2-5|many|NA
CASTDRGETQYF
TGTGCCAGCACGGACCGTGGTGAGACCCAGTACTTC
>TRBV7-9|TRBJ2-1|few|NA
CASSLGRGALSSYNEQFF
TGTGCCAGCAGCTTAGGCCGCGGGGCTCTTAGCTCCTACAATGAGCAGTTCTTC
>TRBV7-9|TRBJ1-1|NA|NA
CASSWSTIGLNTEAFF
TGCGCCAGCAGCTGGTCAACCATAGGATTGAACACTGAAGCTTTCTTT
>TRBV12-3/TRBV12-4|TRBJ2-1|many|NA
CASSFVRGSYNEQFF
TGTGCCAGCAGCTTTGTGAGGGGCTCCTACAATGAGCAGTTCTTC
>TRBV27|TRBJ1-2|few|NA
CASSFVGARGYGYTF
TGTGCCAGCAGTTTCGTGGGGGCGCGGGGCTATGGCTACACCTTC
>TRBV6-5|TRBJ1-3|NA|TRBD1
CASSYTGQGGNTIYF
TGTGCCAGCAGTTACACGGGACAGGGAGGAAACACCATATATTTT
>TRBV4-1|TRBJ1-1|NA|NA
CASSQVRAQGDTEAFF
TGCGCCAGCAGCCAAGTGCGGGCTCAAGGGGACACTGAAGCTTTCTTT
>TRBV29-1|TRBJ2-1|NA|TRBD2
CSVVGLAGEVGNEQFF
TGCAGCGTTGTGGGACTAGCGGGAGAGGTAGGAAATGAGCAGTTCTTC
>TRBV20-1|TRBJ2-7|NA|NA
CSARPLSYEQYF
TGCAGTGCTAGGCCTCTCTCCTACGAGCAGTACTTC
>TRBV28|TRBJ2-7|few|TRBD2
CATQLAGLAYEQYF
TGTGCCACCCAACTAGCGGGGCTTGCCTACGAGCAGTACTTC
>TRBV5-1|TRBJ2-7|NA|NA
CASSLGSTGLGQYF
TGCGCCAGCAGCTTGGGATCGACAGGACTAGGGCAGTACTTC
>TRBV2|TRBJ1-4|NA|NA
CASWGGGSNEKLFF
TGTGCCAGCTGGGGTGGCGGAAGTAATGAAAAACTGTTTTTT
>TRBV12-3/TRBV12-4|TRBJ2-3|NA|NA
CASTRGSDDTQYF
TGTGCCAGCACCCGGGGTAGCGACGATACGCAGTATTTT
>TRBV27|TRBJ2-1|NA|TRBD1
CATQSGQVNNEQFF
TGTGCCACCCAATCGGGACAGGTGAACAATGAGCAGTTCTTC
>TRBV20-1|TRBJ2-1|many|NA
CSAQSGVYNEQFF
TGCAGTGCCCAAAGTGGGGTTTACAATGAGCAGTTCTTC
>TRBV9|TRBJ1-6|few|NA
CASSVEGLSSYNSPLHF
TGTGCCAGCAGCGTAGAAGGTCTGAGCTCCTATAATTCACCCCTCCACTTT
>TRBV5-1|TRBJ2-1|many|TRBD2
CASSSLAGGLSEQFF
TGCGCCAGCAGCTCTCTAGCGGGAGGGCTTAGTGAGCAGTTCTTC
>TRBV6-1|TRBJ2-3|many|NA
CASSLRGGGGTDTQYF
TGTGCCAGCAGTCTCAGAGGGGGGGGGGGTACAGATACGCAGTATTTT
>TRBV7-9|TRBJ2-3|NA|NA
CASSSTGLSTDTQYF
TGTGCCAGCAGCTCGACAGGACTTAGCACAGATACGCAGTATTTT
>TRBV12-3/TRBV12-4|TRBJ2-2|NA|TRBD1
CASSRTGGPGELFF
TGTGCCAGCAGCCGGACAGGGGGTCCCGGGGAGCTGTTTTTT
>TRBV5-1|TRBJ1-1|many|NA
CASSSQGYHTEAFF
TGCGCCAGCAGCTCACAGGGATATCACACTGAAGCTTTCTTT
>TRBV5-1|TRBJ1-1|NA|NA
CASSMDGTGTEAFF
TGCGCCAGCAGCATGGACGGGACGGGAACTGAAGCTTTCTTT
>TRBV6-1|TRBJ2-3|few|TRBD2
CASTGGTSSTDTQYF
TGTGCCAGCACCGGGGGGACTAGCAGCACAGATACGCAGTATTTT
>TRBV6-2/TRBV6-3|TRBJ2-1|NA|NA
CASSYPLSEQFF
TGTGCCAGCAGTTACCCCCTCAGTGAGCAGTTCTTC
>TRBV10-3|TRBJ2-7|NA|TRBD2
CAITKTSEAEQYF
TGTGCCATCACTAAGACTAGCGAGGCCGAGCAGTACTTC
>TRBV5-1|TRBJ1-2|NA|TRBD1
CASSSETGGGYTF
TGCGCCAGCAGCTCGGAAACAGGGGGCGGCTACACCTTC
>TRBV6-5|TRBJ2-1|few|NA
CASSYRLAGEQFF
TGTGCCAGCAGTTATCGGCTAGCCGGGGAGCAGTTCTTC
>TRBV4-2|TRBJ2-2|NA|TRBD2
CASSQDQPSGRSGELFF
TGTGCCAGCAGCCAAGATCAGCCTAGCGGGAGGTCCGGGGAGCTGTTTTTT
>TRBV18|TRBJ2-1|many|NA
CASSPGLSLQDEQFF
TGTGCCAGCTCACCGGGACTGAGTCTACAAGATGAGCAGTTCTTC
>TRBV20-1|TRBJ1-1|NA|TRBD1
CSARARQGLNTEAFF
TGCAGTGCTAGAGCCCGACAGGGATTGAACACTGAAGCTTTCTTT
>TRBV20-1|TRBJ2-5|few|NA
CSARDRRTGQETQYF
TGCAGTGCTAGAGATAGGCGTACAGGGCAAGAGACCCAGTACTTC
>TRBV2|TRBJ2-3|many|NA
CASSELVGTDTQYF
TGTGCCAGCAGTGAATTGGTCGGCACAGATACGCAGTATTTT
>TRBV20-1|TRBJ2-1|NA|NA
CSAQWGHEQFF
TGCAGTGCTCAATGGGGCCATGAGCAGTTCTTC
>TRBV6-1|TRBJ2-7|few|TRBD2
CASSLAGDGYEQYF
TGTGCCAGCAGTCTAGCGGGAGACGGGTACGAGCAGTACTTC